A single T cell receptor beta chain is shown here with its context. No cognate antigen has been identified for it. Base qualities are missing; no much larger clone stands one base away. The sample comes from a study of blood T cell repertoires in COVID-19 (TCRdb year 2020). With regard to the full study: The collaborator samples originated in the United States, Italy and Spain and spanned the acute and convalescent phases of COVID-19. The material from the prospective study consisted of cDNA or gDNA derived from T cells, B-cell-depleted T cells, or PBMCs. Deeply sampled blood TCRbeta repertoires from subjects exposed to, actively infected with, or recovered from COVID-19 were included in the dataset. The repertoires were released in a freely available public database intended as a resource for research on the immune response to SARS-CoV-2. The samples were drawn from the first 160 participants of the ongoing ImmuneRACE study and from 1,254 subjects provided by 6 global collaborators. Sample metadata almost always included a de-identified subject ID, COVID-19 status, age in years and sex. HLA class I and class II types, where available, came from metadata supplied by the sample provider rather than from assay-based typing. Broader findings and caveats from the paper: Clinical and demographic metadata were provided uncurated, with the amount varying by source and participant.

The immunoSEQ Assay, a bias-controlled multiplex PCR, was used to amplify TCRbeta CDR3 regions from genomic DNA. On the study's bioinformatics: Within the assay, amplification of reference gene primers was used to estimate how many nucleated cells each sample contained. Sequence reads were collapsed and filtered to measure the absolute abundance of every unique TCRbeta CDR3 rearrangement. For each sample, productive Simpson clonality was calculated as the square root of Simpson's diversity index over productive rearrangements. Imported from immuneACCESS, the table was reduced by TCRdb to in-frame sequences with V and J called. These copies leave out some clones; in studies compared against another copy, an unresolved V gene accounts for under half, and the cause of the remainder is not known. V, J and clone size were drawn from that table, and D and trimming were deduced from the DNA. The table for this sample lists approximately 46,000 clones; 73% of them were counted only once. The ten largest account for about three fifths of the sample.

The CDR3 measures 13 amino acids from cysteine to phenylalanine. Of all the DNA, just the CDR3 is kept, 39 bases in frame from base 1. V is shortened by 2 bases, J by 9 bases, and the region joining them spans 13 bases. From a lookup of the germline V gene (reference sequence), CDR1 and CDR2 are SEHNR and FQNEAQ. The collaborating institutions used their own protocols to collect whole blood in K2EDTA tubes. For TCRbeta analysis, collaborators shipped samples in one of three forms: frozen whole blood, isolated PBMCs, or DNA extracted from either of those sample types. The V and J genes are TRBV7-9 and TRBJ2-5; the D region possibly corresponds to TRBD2 (5 bases align). The sample taken for sequencing was peripheral blood. The sequence derives from an elderly man with acute or convalescent COVID-19. The CDR3 reads CASSLFLAGAQYF. The DNA sequence is as follows: TGTGCCAGCAGCTTATTTCTCGCCGGGGCCCAGTACTTC.